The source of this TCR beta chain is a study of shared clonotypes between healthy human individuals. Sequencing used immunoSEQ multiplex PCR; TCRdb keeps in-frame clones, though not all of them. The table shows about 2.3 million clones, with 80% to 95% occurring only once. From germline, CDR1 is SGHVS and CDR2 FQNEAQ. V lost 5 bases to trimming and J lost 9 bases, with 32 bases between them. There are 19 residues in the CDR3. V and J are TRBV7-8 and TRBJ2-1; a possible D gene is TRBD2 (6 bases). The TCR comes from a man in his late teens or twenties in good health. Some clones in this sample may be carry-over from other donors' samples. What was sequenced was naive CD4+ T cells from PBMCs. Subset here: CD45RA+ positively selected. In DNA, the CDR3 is TGTGCCAGCAGCCCTATATTGGGGCAGGGACTGTCCCTTTGGAGTGAGCAGTTCTTC. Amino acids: CASSPILGQGLSLWSEQFF.